This T cell receptor beta chain was sequenced for a study of identifying expanded T cells in peripheral blood. Study-wide points: Across healthy donors, higher total template counts meant significantly greater two-week count variance.

Some clones are missing from TCRdb's copy, which holds only in-frame ones; the method was immunoSEQ multiplex PCR. Here the sample spans 80,000 to 90,000 clones, around 88% being singletons. Note on this clone: Antigen unknown.

In germline, CDR1 is LGHNA, CDR2 YNFKEQ. The CDR3 totals 16 residues. V gave up 4 bases and J gave up 0 bases, with 16 bases separating them. Healthy donors had no documented immune events, such as infections, while sampled. The source material was blood. The J gene is TRBJ2-7, the V gene TRBV4-2; tentative D call: TRBD1 (6 bases). This receptor was identified in a person aged 18-70 years in good health. The CDR3 sequence is CASSPGAPGFSYEQYF. CDR3 nucleotides: TGTGCCAGCAGCCCAGGGGCCCCGGGATTCTCCTACGAGCAGTACTTC.